This is a list of T cell receptor beta chains from one sample in a study of neurological immune-mediated disorders. TCRdb reprocessed the 5' RACE reads via MiXCR and lists one record per CDR3 protein. The sample contains tens of thousands of distinct CDR3 sequences, 11% of which appear only once. Sequences were obtained from PBMCs. The receptors stem from a man in his 60s in good health. Each CDR3 is given with its conserved first and last residue. A D gene is named only where the DNA matches it firmly. Clone sizes are given selectively: once, few, many, or a class where the clone is expanded.

D gene,J gene,V gene,clone size,CDR3 DNA,CDR3 protein
-,TRBJ1-4,TRBV7-8,many,TGTGCCAGCAGCCCCCGAGACGTAAATGAAAAACTGTTTTTT,CASSPRDVNEKLFF
-,TRBJ2-2,TRBV5-6,-,TGTACCAGCAGCTCTGGGGGCAGCGCGAACACCAGGGAGCTGTTTTTT,CTSSSGGSANTRELFF
TRBD1,TRBJ2-5,TRBV11-3,many,TGTGCCAGCAGCTTAGTCCGCCGGGACAGACAGTACTTC,CASSLVRRDRQYF
-,TRBJ2-1,TRBV7-9,few,TGTGCCAGCACTCCTTGGTCGAGCTCCTACAATGAGCAGTTCTTC,CASTPWSSSYNEQFF
-,TRBJ2-7,TRBV27,many,TGTGCCAGCCGACGGCGCCACGAGCAGTACTTC,CASRRRHEQYF
-,TRBJ1-2,TRBV5-1,many,TGCGCCAGCAGCTTGGAGGATGCCAACTATGGCTACACCTTC,CASSLEDANYGYTF
-,TRBJ1-6,TRBV20-1,-,TGCAGTGCTCCTTCGGAGGGAAGGAATTCACCCCTCCACTTT,CSAPSEGRNSPLHF
-,TRBJ2-3,TRBV6-2/TRBV6-3,medium-sized,TGTGCCAGCAGTTACGGAACAGATACGCAGTATTTT,CASSYGTDTQYF
-,TRBJ2-3,TRBV20-1,many,TGCAGTGCTGGAAGACAGAGAGACACAGATACGCAGTATTTT,CSAGRQRDTDTQYF
-,TRBJ2-7,TRBV20-1,many,TGCAGTGCTATTTTTTACTCAGCCTACGAGCAGTACTTC,CSAIFYSAYEQYF
TRBD1,TRBJ1-5,TRBV5-6,-,TGTGCCAGCAGCTACGGGACAGGAAAGAATCGGCCCCAGCATTTT,CASSYGTGKNRPQHF
-,TRBJ2-7,TRBV20-1,many,TGCAGTGCCCAGTCGGGGTACGAGCAGTACTTC,CSAQSGYEQYF
-,TRBJ1-5,TRBV3-1,many,TGTGCCAGCAGCCAACAACGAGGGCCCCAGCATTTT,CASSQQRGPQHF
-,TRBJ1-1,TRBV29-1,few,TGCAGCGTTGATGGGGGCCTGAACACTGAAGCTTTCTTT,CSVDGGLNTEAFF
TRBD1,TRBJ2-7,TRBV5-1,many,TGCGCCAGCACAAACCGGGACAGGGGCCAATACGAGCAGTACTTC,CASTNRDRGQYEQYF
TRBD2,TRBJ2-1,TRBV6-4,many,TGTGCCAGCAGTCCGAGCGGGGGAGGTGGGGACAATGAGCAGTTCTTC,CASSPSGGGGDNEQFF
-,TRBJ2-1,TRBV7-2,many,TGTGCCAGCAGCTTTATTACAACCAATGAGCAGTTCTTC,CASSFITTNEQFF
TRBD2,TRBJ2-1,TRBV5-8,many,TGTGCCAGCAGCTTTGTAGCGGGGGGAAAGGAGCAGTTCTTC,CASSFVAGGKEQFF
-,TRBJ2-1,TRBV5-4,many,TGTGCCAGCAGCTTGCGCGCAGCCCGTGAGTCAGAGCAGTTCTTC,CASSLRAARESEQFF
TRBD2,TRBJ2-1,TRBV7-9,many,TGTGCCAGCAGCTTAGCGGACGGGGGGGATGAGCAGTTCTTC,CASSLADGGDEQFF
-,TRBJ1-5,TRBV12-3/TRBV12-4,many,TGTGCCAGCAGCGCCCGGGTAAACGAACAGCCCCAGCATTTT,CASSARVNEQPQHF
-,TRBJ1-3,TRBV18,few,TGTGCCAGCTCACCCGGACTGAACTCTGGAAACACCATATATTTT,CASSPGLNSGNTIYF
TRBD2,TRBJ2-7,TRBV7-9,many,TGTGCCAGCAGCTTAGACATGCGGGGGGCTCCCGAGCAGTACTTC,CASSLDMRGAPEQYF
TRBD1,TRBJ1-1,TRBV20-1,many,TGCAGTGCCGGAATGACAGGGGGCAACACTGAAGCTTTCTTT,CSAGMTGGNTEAFF
TRBD2,TRBJ2-3,TRBV15,many,TGTGCCACCAGTCCTAGCGGGGGGGAAGATACGCAGTATTTT,CATSPSGGEDTQYF
-,TRBJ2-2,TRBV5-1,many,TGCGCCAGCAGACAGGTATTGAACACCGGGGAGCTGTTTTTT,CASRQVLNTGELFF
-,TRBJ2-7,TRBV2,-,TGTGCCAGCAGTGAAATTGAGGCGGCCTACGAGCAGTACTTC,CASSEIEAAYEQYF
TRBD1,TRBJ2-5,TRBV5-1,many,TGCGCCAGCAGCCAGGGCAGGGGGTACCAAGAGACCCAGTACTTC,CASSQGRGYQETQYF
-,TRBJ2-4,TRBV20-1,few,TGCAGTGCTAGTCGTAGCGCGGGCAAAAACATTCAGTACTTC,CSASRSAGKNIQYF
-,TRBJ1-2,TRBV20-1,many,TGCAGTGCTAGCGATACCACAGTCTATGGCTACACCTTC,CSASDTTVYGYTF
TRBD2,TRBJ2-5,TRBV5-1,-,TGCGCCATCAGCTTTGGTCTAGCGGGGGGAGATACCCAGTACTTC,CAISFGLAGGDTQYF
-,TRBJ1-1,TRBV12-3/TRBV12-4,many,TGTGCCAGCAGTCTCCCAACAGGTTACACTGAAGCTTTCTTT,CASSLPTGYTEAFF
-,TRBJ2-7,TRBV20-1,many,TGCAGTGCTAGAGGGATCCAGCACTACGAGCAGTACTTC,CSARGIQHYEQYF
-,TRBJ2-2,TRBV5-5,-,TGTGCCAGCAGCTTAGGGGGGACAAGGGCCAACACCGGGGAGCTGTTTTTT,CASSLGGTRANTGELFF
-,TRBJ1-6,TRBV20-1,many,TGCAGTGCTGGGGTGGGGGGGCCGTCACCCCTCCACTTT,CSAGVGGPSPLHF
-,TRBJ1-6,TRBV20-1,-,TGCAGTGCTCGGGGGGGCGCGGGAAATTCACCCCTCCACTTT,CSARGGAGNSPLHF
TRBD2,TRBJ2-1,TRBV10-3,many,TGTGCCATCGAAGCCGGGGGGCTAGCGGGGGGAGAGGGGCCGATCTTC,CAIEAGGLAGGEGPIF
TRBD1,TRBJ2-3,TRBV12-3/TRBV12-4,many,TGTGCCAGCAGTCTTAGGACAGGGCCGCTCCCAGATACGCAGTATTTT,CASSLRTGPLPDTQYF
-,TRBJ2-1,TRBV6-1,few,TGTGCCAGCAGTGGGGCTAACCTCGGGAATGAGCAGTTCTTC,CASSGANLGNEQFF
-,TRBJ1-1,TRBV7-2,few,TGTGCCAGCAGCCGGAGACGGGATGAAGCTTTCTTT,CASSRRRDEAFF